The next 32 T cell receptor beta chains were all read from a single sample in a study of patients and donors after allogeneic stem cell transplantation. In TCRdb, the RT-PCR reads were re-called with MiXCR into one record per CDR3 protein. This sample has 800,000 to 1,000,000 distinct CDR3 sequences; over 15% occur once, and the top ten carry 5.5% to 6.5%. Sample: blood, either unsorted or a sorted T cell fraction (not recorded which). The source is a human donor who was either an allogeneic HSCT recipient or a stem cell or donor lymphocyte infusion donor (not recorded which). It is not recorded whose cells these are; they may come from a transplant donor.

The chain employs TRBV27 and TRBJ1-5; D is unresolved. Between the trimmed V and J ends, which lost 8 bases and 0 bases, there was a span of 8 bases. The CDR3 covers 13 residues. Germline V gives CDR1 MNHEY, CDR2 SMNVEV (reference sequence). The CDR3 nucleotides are TGTGCCAGCGGCCAGACTAGCAATCAGCCCCAGCATTTT. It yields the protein CASGQTSNQPQHF.

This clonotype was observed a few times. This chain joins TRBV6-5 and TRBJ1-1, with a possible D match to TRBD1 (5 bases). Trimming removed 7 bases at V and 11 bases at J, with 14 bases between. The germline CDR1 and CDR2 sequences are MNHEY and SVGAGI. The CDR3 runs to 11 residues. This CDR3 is CASTNGGNAFF. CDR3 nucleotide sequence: TGTGCCAGCACCAATGGGGGAAATGCTTTCTTT.

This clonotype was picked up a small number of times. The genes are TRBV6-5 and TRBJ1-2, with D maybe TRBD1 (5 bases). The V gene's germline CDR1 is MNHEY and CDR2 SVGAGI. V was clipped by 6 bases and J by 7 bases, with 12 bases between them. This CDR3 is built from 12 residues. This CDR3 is CASSDRVIGYTF. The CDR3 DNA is TGTGCCAGCAGCGACAGAGTGATTGGCTACACCTTC.

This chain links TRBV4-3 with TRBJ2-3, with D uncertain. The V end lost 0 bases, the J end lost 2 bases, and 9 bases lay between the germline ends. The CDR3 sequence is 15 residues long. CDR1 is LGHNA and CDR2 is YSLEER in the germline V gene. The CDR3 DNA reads TGCGCCAGCAGCCAAGATCCTGGGGACACAGATACGCAGTATTTT. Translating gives CASSQDPGDTDTQYF.

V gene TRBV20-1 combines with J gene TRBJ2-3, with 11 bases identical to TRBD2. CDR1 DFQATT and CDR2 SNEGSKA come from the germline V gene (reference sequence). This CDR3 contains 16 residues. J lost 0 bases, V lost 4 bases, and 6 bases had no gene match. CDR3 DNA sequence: TGCAGTGCTAAATCTAGCGGGGGGCCAAGCACAGATACGCAGTATTTT. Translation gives CSAKSSGGPSTDTQYF.

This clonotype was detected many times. This chain's CDR3 is CASRTSGGNEQFF. CDR3 nucleotides: TGTGCCAGCAGGACTAGCGGGGGGAATGAGCAGTTCTTC. The chain combines TRBV6-2 or TRBV6-3 with TRBJ2-1, with 13 positions matching TRBD2. This CDR3 spans 13 amino acids. Trimming removed 6 bases from V and 7 bases from J; junction bases left unmatched: 0. The V gene's germline CDR1 is MNHEY and CDR2 SVGEGT.

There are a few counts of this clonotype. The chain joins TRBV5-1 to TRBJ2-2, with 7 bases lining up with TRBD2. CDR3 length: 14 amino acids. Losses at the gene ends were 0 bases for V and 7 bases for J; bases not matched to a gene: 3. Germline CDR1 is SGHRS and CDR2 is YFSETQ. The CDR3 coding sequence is TGCGCCAGCAGCTTGGAAGCGGGGATCGGGGAGCTGTTTTTT. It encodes CASSLEAGIGELFF.

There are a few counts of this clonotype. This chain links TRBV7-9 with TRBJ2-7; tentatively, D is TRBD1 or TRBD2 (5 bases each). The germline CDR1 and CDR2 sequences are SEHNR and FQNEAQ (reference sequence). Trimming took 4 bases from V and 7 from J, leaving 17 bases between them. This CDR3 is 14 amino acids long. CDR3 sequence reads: CASSWDHRAEEQYF. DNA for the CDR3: TGTGCCAGCAGCTGGGACCACCGAGCGGAAGAGCAGTACTTC.

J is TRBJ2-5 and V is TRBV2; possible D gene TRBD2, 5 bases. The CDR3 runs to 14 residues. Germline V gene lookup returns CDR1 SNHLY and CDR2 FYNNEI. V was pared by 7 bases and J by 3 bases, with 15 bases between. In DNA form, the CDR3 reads TGTGCCAGCACCGGACTTGAGGGAGAAGAGACCCAGTACTTC. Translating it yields CASTGLEGEETQYF. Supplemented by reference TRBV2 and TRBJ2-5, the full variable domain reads EPEVTQTPSHQVTQMGQEVILRCVPISNHLYFYWYRQILGQKVEFLVSFYNNEISEKSEIFDDQFSVERPDGSNFTLKIRSTKLEDSAMYFCASTGLEGEETQYFGPGTRLLVL.

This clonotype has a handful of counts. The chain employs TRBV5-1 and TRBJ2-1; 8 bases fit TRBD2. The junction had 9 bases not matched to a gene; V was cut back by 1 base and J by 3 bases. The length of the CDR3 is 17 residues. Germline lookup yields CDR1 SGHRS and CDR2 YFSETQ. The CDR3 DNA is TGCGCCAGCAGCTTGTTCCTTAGCGGGGCAATCTACAATGAGCAGTTCTTC. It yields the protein CASSLFLSGAIYNEQFF.

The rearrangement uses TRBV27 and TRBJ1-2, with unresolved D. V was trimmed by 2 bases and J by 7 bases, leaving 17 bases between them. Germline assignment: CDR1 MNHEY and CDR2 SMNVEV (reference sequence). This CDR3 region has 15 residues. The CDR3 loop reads CASSLSEGFAGGYTF. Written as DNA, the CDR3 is TGTGCCAGCAGTTTAAGCGAGGGCTTCGCCGGTGGCTACACCTTC.

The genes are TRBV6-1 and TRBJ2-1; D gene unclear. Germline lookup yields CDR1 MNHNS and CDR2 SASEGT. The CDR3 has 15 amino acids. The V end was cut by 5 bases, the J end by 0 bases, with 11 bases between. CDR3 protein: CASSLAWGSYNEQFF. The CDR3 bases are TGTGCCAGCAGTCTGGCGTGGGGCTCCTACAATGAGCAGTTCTTC.

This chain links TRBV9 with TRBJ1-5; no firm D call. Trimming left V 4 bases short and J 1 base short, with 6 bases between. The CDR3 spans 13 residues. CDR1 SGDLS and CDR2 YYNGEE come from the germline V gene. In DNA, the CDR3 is TGTGCCAGCAGCCACAAAAGCAATCAGCCCCAGCATTTT. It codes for CASSHKSNQPQHF.

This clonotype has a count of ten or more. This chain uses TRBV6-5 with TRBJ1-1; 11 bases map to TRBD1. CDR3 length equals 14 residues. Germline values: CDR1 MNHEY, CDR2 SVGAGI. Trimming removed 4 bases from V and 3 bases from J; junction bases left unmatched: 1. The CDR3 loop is CASSWGQGDTEAFF. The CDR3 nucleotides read TGTGCCAGCAGTTGGGGACAGGGGGACACTGAAGCTTTCTTT.

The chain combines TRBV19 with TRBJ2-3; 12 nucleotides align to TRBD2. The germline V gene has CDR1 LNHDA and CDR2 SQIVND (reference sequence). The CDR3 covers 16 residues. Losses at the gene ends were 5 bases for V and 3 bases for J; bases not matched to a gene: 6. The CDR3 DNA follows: TGTGCCAGTAGTGCGACTAGCGGGAGTGTAACAGATACGCAGTATTTT. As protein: CASSATSGSVTDTQYF.

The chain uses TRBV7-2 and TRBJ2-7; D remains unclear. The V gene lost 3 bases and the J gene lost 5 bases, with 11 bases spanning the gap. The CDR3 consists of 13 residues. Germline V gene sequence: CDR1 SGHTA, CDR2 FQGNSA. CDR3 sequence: CASSFLRTNEQYF. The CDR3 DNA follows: TGTGCCAGCAGCTTCTTACGGACCAACGAGCAGTACTTC.

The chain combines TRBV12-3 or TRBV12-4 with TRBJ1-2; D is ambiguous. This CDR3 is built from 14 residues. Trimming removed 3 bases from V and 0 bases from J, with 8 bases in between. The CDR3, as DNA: TGTGCCAGCAGTTTGAACTTATCTAACTATGGCTACACCTTC. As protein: CASSLNLSNYGYTF.

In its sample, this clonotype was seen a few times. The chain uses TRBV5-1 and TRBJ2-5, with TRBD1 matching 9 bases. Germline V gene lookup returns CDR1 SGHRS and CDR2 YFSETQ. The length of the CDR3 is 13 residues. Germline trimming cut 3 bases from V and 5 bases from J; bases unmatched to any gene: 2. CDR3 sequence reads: CASSWDRVETQYF. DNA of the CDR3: TGCGCCAGCAGCTGGGACAGGGTCGAGACCCAGTACTTC.

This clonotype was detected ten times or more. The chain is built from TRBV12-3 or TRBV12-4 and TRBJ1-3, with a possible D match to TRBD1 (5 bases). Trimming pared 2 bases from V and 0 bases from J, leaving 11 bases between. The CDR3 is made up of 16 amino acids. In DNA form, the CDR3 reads TGTGCCAGCAGTTTACAAGGGGCCCCCTCTGGAAACACCATATATTTT. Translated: CASSLQGAPSGNTIYF.

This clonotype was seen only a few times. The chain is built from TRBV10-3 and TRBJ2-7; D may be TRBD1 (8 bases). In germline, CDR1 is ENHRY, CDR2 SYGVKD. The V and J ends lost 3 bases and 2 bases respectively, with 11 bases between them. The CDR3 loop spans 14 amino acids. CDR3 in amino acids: CAISEAGQAYEQYF. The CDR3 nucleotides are TGTGCCATCAGTGAAGCGGGACAGGCCTACGAGCAGTACTTC.

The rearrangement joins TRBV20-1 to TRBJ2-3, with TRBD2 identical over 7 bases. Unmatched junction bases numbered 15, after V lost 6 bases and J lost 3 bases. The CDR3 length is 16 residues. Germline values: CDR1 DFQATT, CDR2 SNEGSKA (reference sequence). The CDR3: CSAPWRRERRTDTQYF. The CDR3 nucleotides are TGCAGTGCCCCTTGGAGGCGGGAGCGGCGGACAGATACGCAGTATTTT.

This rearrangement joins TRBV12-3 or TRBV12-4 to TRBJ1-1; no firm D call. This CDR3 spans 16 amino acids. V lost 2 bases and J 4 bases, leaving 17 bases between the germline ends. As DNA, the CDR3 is TGTGCCAGCAGTTTATTGGGATTGGGCGAGGGCACTGAAGCTTTCTTT. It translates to CASSLLGLGEGTEAFF.

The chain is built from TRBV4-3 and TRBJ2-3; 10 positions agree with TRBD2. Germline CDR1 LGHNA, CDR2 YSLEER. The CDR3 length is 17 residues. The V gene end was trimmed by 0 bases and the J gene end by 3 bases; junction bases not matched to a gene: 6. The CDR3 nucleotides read TGCGCCAGCAGCCAAGATGAGACTAGCGGGCTGACAGATACGCAGTATTTT. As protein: CASSQDETSGLTDTQYF.

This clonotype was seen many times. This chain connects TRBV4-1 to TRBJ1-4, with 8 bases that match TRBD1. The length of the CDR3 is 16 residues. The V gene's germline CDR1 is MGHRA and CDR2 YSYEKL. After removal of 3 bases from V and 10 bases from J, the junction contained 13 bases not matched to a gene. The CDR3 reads CASSHPWTGRSVKLFF. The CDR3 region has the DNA TGCGCCAGCAGCCATCCCTGGACAGGGAGGAGCGTAAAACTGTTTTTT.

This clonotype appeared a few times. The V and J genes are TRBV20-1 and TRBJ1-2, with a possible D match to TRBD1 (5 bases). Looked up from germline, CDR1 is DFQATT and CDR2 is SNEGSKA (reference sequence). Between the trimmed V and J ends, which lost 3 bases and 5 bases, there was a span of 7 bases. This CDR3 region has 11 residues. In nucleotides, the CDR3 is TGCAGTGCTAGCAGGGAGTATGGCTACACCTTC. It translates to CSASREYGYTF.

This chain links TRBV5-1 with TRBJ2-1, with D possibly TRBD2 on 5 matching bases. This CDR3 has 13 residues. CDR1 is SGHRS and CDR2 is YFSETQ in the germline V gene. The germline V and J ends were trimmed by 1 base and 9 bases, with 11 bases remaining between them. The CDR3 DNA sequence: TGCGCCAGCAGCTTGAGCGGCTCGACTGAGCAGTTCTTC. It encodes CASSLSGSTEQFF.

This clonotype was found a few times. The CDR3 region has the DNA TGTGCCAGCAGCTTAGTCACTAGCGGCGCAGATACGCAGTATTTT. It encodes CASSLVTSGADTQYF. This sequence joins TRBV7-9 and TRBJ2-3; the match to TRBD2 covers 8 bases. The germline V gene has CDR1 SEHNR and CDR2 FQNEAQ (reference sequence). CDR3 length: 15 residues. The V segment lost 1 base and the J segment 4 bases; nucleotides outside the gene matches: 4.

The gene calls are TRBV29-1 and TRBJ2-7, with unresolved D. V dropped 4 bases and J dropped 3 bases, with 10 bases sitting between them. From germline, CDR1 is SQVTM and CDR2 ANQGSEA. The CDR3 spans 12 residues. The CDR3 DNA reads TGCAGCGTTGGTCCATCAGTCTACGAGCAGTACTTC. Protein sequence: CSVGPSVYEQYF.

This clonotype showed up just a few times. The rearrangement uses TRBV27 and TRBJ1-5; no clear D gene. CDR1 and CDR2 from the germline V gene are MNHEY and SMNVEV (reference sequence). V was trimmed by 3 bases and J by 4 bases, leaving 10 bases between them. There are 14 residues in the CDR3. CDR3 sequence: CASSLIGKNQPQHF. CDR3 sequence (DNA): TGTGCCAGCAGTTTGATCGGCAAAAATCAGCCCCAGCATTTT.

CDR3 sequence: CPRGSGYTF. As DNA, the CDR3 is TGTCCTAGGGGAAGTGGCTACACCTTC. The rearrangement joins TRBV19 to TRBJ1-2; possible D gene TRBD1, 5 bases. The CDR3 runs 9 residues. Germline CDR1 is LNHDA and CDR2 is SQIVND (reference sequence).

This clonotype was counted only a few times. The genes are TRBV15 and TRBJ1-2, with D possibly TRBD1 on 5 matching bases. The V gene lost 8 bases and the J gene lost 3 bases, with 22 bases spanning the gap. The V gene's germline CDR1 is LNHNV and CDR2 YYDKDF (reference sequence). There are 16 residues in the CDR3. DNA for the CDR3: TGTGCCACCGTATCCGGGGGTAGAATCCCTTACTATGGCTACACCTTC. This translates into CATVSGGRIPYYGYTF.

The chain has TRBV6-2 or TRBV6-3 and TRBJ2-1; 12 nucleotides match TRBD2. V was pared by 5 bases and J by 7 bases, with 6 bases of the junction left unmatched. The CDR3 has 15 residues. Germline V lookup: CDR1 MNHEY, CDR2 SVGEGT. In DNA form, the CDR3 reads TGTGCCAGCAGTACGGGACTAGCGGGTCAAAATGAGCAGTTCTTC. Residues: CASSTGLAGQNEQFF.